A selection of T cell receptor beta chains follows, all from one sample in a study of T cells in Graves' hyperthyroidism and ophthalmopathy. TCRdb fed the multiplex PCR reads into MiXCR, producing one record per CDR3 protein. The sample carries about 360,000 distinct CDR3 sequences, just under 25% recorded once. Sequenced material: blood. The receptor source for this set is a man in his fifties or sixties with Graves' hyperthyroidism. CDR3s include the opening cysteine and the closing phenylalanine or tryptophan.

CDR3: CASRPDGGYGYTF
J: TRBJ1-2
V: TRBV6-1

CDR3: CASSRVRTGFLYF
J: TRBJ2-3
V: TRBV2

CDR3: CASKKADLQETQYF
J: TRBJ2-5
V: TRBV19

CDR3: CASRLAGRGELFF
J: TRBJ2-2
V: TRBV6-1

CDR3: CASSYSNSPSAFF
J: TRBJ1-1
V: TRBV6-2/TRBV6-3

CDR3: CASRNQGRLYEDTQYF
J: TRBJ2-3
V: TRBV5-1

CDR3: CATQGTSGNNEQFF
J: TRBJ2-1
V: TRBV28

CDR3: CACSLDDEKLFF
J: TRBJ1-4
V: TRBV7-2

CDR3: CSARLAGAGTGELFF
J: TRBJ2-2
V: TRBV20-1

CDR3: CASSLGGRNNEQFF
J: TRBJ2-1
V: TRBV11-2

CDR3: CASSQPGRGSVKGSTEAFF
J: TRBJ1-1
V: TRBV4-1

CDR3: CATRSAEQFF
J: TRBJ2-1
V: TRBV24-1

CDR3: CASMRNSYNEQFF
J: TRBJ2-1
V: TRBV2

CDR3: CASSFGQGANIQYF
J: TRBJ2-4
V: TRBV5-1

CDR3: CATLKEVRGETQYF
J: TRBJ2-5
V: TRBV24-1

CDR3: CASSSGTSDGEQFF
J: TRBJ2-1
V: TRBV5-1

CDR3: CSARELGTANSPLHF
J: TRBJ1-6
V: TRBV20-1

CDR3: CASSLTTRGLAGYNEQFF
J: TRBJ2-1
V: TRBV7-9

CDR3: CASSQGLGDYEQYF
J: TRBJ2-7
V: TRBV4-2

CDR3: CASSQSGRTRTQYF
J: TRBJ2-5
V: TRBV19

CDR3: CASSSGTLNTEAFF
J: TRBJ1-1
V: TRBV12-3/TRBV12-4

CDR3: CASSSAGGARETQYF
J: TRBJ2-5
V: TRBV7-3

CDR3: CASSGGLAGSYEQYF
J: TRBJ2-7
V: TRBV9

CDR3: CASSSLTGIGANVLTF
J: TRBJ2-6
V: TRBV6-2/TRBV6-3

CDR3: CASSVGTGGENGYTF
J: TRBJ1-2
V: TRBV7-8

CDR3: CASSPETKRESLHEQYF
J: TRBJ2-7
V: TRBV14

CDR3: CASSYSYDYGYTF
J: TRBJ1-2
V: TRBV6-5

CDR3: CASSLGDTRHETQYF
J: TRBJ2-5
V: TRBV7-7

CDR3: CASSSGLDYGYTF
J: TRBJ1-2
V: TRBV7-9

CDR3: CASTWGEETQYF
J: TRBJ2-5
V: TRBV28

CDR3: CASSEKQGLPPLHF
J: TRBJ1-6
V: TRBV6-1

CDR3: CASSIVGGLSYNEQFF
J: TRBJ2-1
V: TRBV19